This is a list of T cell receptor beta chains from one sample in a study of cytomegalovirus exposure and HLA in healthy donors. TCRdb keeps only in-frame clones here, not all; method: immunoSEQ multiplex PCR. There are more than 200,000 clones in the sample; approximately 79% occur only once, and 0.2% to 0.25% lies in the top ten. The specimen was PBMCs. All receptors come from a girl aged 2 to 10 in good health and CMV-seronegative. Each CDR3 is given with its conserved first and last residue. The D gene is left open where the match is weak. For some rows the clone size is stated as once, few or many, or as a class when expanded; others skip it.

v_call	clone_size	d_call	j_call	cdr3_aa	cdr3_nt
TRBV4-1	-	TRBD1	TRBJ2-7	CASSQVTGGLAEQYF	TGCGCCAGCAGCCAAGTTACAGGGGGGCTAGCCGAGCAGTACTTC
TRBV18	-	TRBD1	TRBJ1-4	CASSPDRNEKLFF	TGTGCCAGCTCCCCGGACAGGAATGAAAAACTGTTTTTT
TRBV7-7	-	-	TRBJ1-5	CASSLPPGSEVNQPQHF	TGTGCCAGCAGCTTACCCCCCGGGTCTGAGGTTAATCAGCCCCAGCATTTT
TRBV5-1	-	TRBD1	TRBJ1-3	CASQTGTVSSGNTIYF	TGCGCCAGTCAAACCGGGACAGTGAGCTCTGGAAACACCATATATTTT
TRBV15	-	TRBD1	TRBJ2-7	CATNPGTGTYEQYF	TGTGCCACCAACCCCGGGACAGGGACCTACGAGCAGTACTTC
TRBV27	-	-	TRBJ2-6	CASSFRGAGGANVLTF	TGTGCCAGCAGTTTCAGGGGTGCGGGTGGGGCCAACGTCCTGACTTTC
TRBV5-5	-	-	TRBJ2-3	CASSLGGAWGRTFTDTQYF	TGTGCCAGCAGCTTGGGGGGCGCGTGGGGCCGCACCTTCACAGATACGCAGTATTTT
TRBV7-9	-	TRBD1	TRBJ2-2	CASSYGQGNTGELFF	TGTGCCAGCAGCTATGGACAGGGAAACACCGGGGAGCTGTTTTTT
TRBV2	-	TRBD1	TRBJ1-2	CASSETGTNYGYTF	TGTGCCAGCAGTGAGACAGGGACGAACTATGGCTACACCTTC
TRBV5-1	-	-	TRBJ2-7	CASSSRDKYEQYF	TGCGCCAGCAGCTCCCGGGACAAGTACGAGCAGTACTTC
TRBV6-4	-	TRBD1	TRBJ1-5	CASIPGQDNQPQHF	TGTGCCAGCATACCGGGACAGGACAATCAGCCCCAGCATTTT
TRBV5-1	-	TRBD2	TRBJ2-7	CASSLQNGGNYEQYF	TGCGCCAGCAGCTTACAGAACGGGGGGAACTACGAGCAGTACTTC
TRBV5-3	-	-	TRBJ1-4	CARSGLKPPQDTLTTNEKLFF	TGTGCCAGAAGCGGTTTAAAGCCCCCCCAAGATACTTTAACGACTAATGAAAAACTGTTTTTT
TRBV19	-	-	TRBJ2-7	CASSINDRPSYEQYF	TGTGCCAGTAGTATCAATGACAGGCCCTCCTACGAGCAGTACTTC
TRBV5-1	-	TRBD1	TRBJ1-2	CASSPLTGTEYGYTF	TGCGCCAGCAGCCCACTGACCGGGACAGAGTATGGCTACACCTTC
TRBV19	-	TRBD1	TRBJ2-7	CASSARTGLTYEQYF	TGTGCCAGTAGTGCGAGGACAGGGCTAACCTACGAGCAGTACTTC
TRBV21-1	few	-	TRBJ2-7	CASSPRKQGFYEQYF	TGTGCCAGCAGCCCTCGGAAACAGGGTTTTTACGAGCAGTACTTC
TRBV30	-	-	TRBJ1-5	CAWSVPGNQPQHF	TGTGCCTGGAGTGTACCAGGCAATCAGCCCCAGCATTTT
TRBV5-1	-	-	TRBJ2-5	CASSPQLRGASHQETQYF	TGCGCCAGCAGCCCGCAACTTCGGGGGGCCAGCCACCAAGAGACCCAGTACTTC
TRBV21-1	-	-	TRBJ1-1	CASSKVGQGNTEAFF	-
TRBV19	-	TRBD1	TRBJ1-1	CASTRTGRTGTEAFF	TGTGCCAGTACCCGGACAGGCCGAACGGGCACTGAAGCTTTCTTT
TRBV9	-	-	TRBJ2-5	CASSRFESLQETQYF	TGTGCCAGCAGTCGCTTCGAGTCCCTTCAAGAGACCCAGTACTTC
TRBV29-1	-	-	TRBJ1-1	CSVQGFNTEAFF	TGCAGCGTGCAGGGGTTTAACACTGAAGCTTTCTTT
TRBV30	-	-	TRBJ1-1	CAWGRENTEAFF	TGTGCCTGGGGCAGGGAGAACACTGAAGCTTTCTTT
TRBV10-1	-	TRBD2	TRBJ2-3	CASSEEGTSGGITDTQYF	TGCGCCAGCAGTGAGGAGGGAACTAGCGGGGGAATCACAGATACGCAGTATTTT
TRBV6-6	-	TRBD1	TRBJ1-1	CASGATGGQAFF	TGTGCCAGCGGGGCGACAGGGGGGCAAGCTTTCTTT
TRBV12-5	-	TRBD1	TRBJ1-2	CASGFGDRYYGYTF	TGTGCTAGTGGTTTTGGGGACAGATACTATGGCTACACCTTC
TRBV27	-	TRBD1	TRBJ2-2	CASSPRGINTGELFF	TGTGCCAGCAGTCCCAGGGGGATAAACACCGGGGAGCTGTTTTTT
TRBV5-6	once	-	TRBJ1-1	CASSYPGTSEAFF	TGTGCCAGCAGCTACCCCGGGACTTCTGAAGCTTTCTTT